The entry below describes one T cell receptor (beta chain). Positively selected for CCR7, the CD45RO-negative cells used as naive CD8 cells excluded terminally differentiated effector memory CD45RA+ cells. The data are from a study of shared clonotypes between healthy human individuals. The CDR3 is made up of 15 amino acids. The trim removed 0 bases at V and 4 bases at J, leaving 3 bases unmatched. Germline V lookup: CDR1 MGHRA, CDR2 YSYEKL. TCRdb's copy holds only in-frame clones and misses some; the assay was immunoSEQ multiplex PCR. The sample has millions of clones, over 85% seen once. This chain connects TRBV4-1 to TRBJ2-1; TRBD1 aligns across 7 bases. The sequencing sample was made of naive CD8+ T cells sorted from blood. This receptor was obtained from a young man in good health. The CDR3 sequence is CASSQEPGQYNEQFF. The CDR3 region has the DNA TGCGCCAGCAGCCAAGAACCGGGACAGTACAATGAGCAGTTCTTC.